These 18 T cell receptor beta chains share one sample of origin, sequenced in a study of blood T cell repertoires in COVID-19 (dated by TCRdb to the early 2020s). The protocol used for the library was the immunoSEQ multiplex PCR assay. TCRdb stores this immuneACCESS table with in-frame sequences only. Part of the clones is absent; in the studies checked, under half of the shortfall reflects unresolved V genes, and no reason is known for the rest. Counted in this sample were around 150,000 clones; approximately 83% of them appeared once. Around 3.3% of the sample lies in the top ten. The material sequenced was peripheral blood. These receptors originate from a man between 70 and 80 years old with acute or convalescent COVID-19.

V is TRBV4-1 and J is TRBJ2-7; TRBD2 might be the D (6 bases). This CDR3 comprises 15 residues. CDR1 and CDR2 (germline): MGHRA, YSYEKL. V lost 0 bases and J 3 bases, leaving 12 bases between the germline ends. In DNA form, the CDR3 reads TGCGCCAGCAGCCAAGAGGCTAGCGATCTCTACGAGCAGTACTTC. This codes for CASSQEASDLYEQYF.

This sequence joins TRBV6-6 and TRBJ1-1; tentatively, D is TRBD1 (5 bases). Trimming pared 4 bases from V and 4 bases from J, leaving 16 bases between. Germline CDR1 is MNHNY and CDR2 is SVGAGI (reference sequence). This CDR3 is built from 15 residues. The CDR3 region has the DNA TGTGCCAGCAGTTCAGGGAAAAGGGTGAGCACTGAAGCTTTCTTT. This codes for CASSSGKRVSTEAFF.

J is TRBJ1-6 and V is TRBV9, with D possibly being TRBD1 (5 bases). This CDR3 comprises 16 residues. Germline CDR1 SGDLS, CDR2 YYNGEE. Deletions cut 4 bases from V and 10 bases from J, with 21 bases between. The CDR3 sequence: CASSPGGGCLRSPLHF. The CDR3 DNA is TGTGCCAGCAGCCCCGGGGGGGGGTGTCTTCGGTCACCCCTCCACTTT. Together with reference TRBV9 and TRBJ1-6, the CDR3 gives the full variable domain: DSGVTQTPKHLITATGQRVTLRCSPRSGDLSVYWYQQSLDQGLQFLIQYYNGEERAKGNILERFSAQQFPDLHSELNLSSLELGDSALYFCASSPGGGCLRSPLHFGNGTRLTVT.

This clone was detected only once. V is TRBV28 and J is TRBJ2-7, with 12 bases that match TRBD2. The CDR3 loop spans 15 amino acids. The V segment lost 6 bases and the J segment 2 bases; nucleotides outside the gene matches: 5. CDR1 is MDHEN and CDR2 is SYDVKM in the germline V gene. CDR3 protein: CASSRGLAGTYEQYF. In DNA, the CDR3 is TGTGCCAGCAGCCGAGGACTAGCGGGAACCTACGAGCAGTACTTC.

The CDR3 here is CASSQHRATNEKLFF. CDR3 in DNA: TGCGCCAGCAGCCAGCACAGGGCAACTAATGAAAAACTGTTTTTT. V and J are TRBV4-3 and TRBJ1-4, with a weak D call TRBD1 (6 bases). Germline values: CDR1 LGHNA, CDR2 YSLEER. This CDR3 has 15 amino acids. V was trimmed by 3 bases and J by 0 bases, leaving 8 bases between them.

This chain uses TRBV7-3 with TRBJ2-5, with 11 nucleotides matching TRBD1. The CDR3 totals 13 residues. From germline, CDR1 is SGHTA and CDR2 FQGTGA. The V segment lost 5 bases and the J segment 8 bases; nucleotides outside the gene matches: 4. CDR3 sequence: CASSRGTGGTQYF. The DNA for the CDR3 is TGTGCCAGCAGCCGTGGGACAGGGGGAACCCAGTACTTC.

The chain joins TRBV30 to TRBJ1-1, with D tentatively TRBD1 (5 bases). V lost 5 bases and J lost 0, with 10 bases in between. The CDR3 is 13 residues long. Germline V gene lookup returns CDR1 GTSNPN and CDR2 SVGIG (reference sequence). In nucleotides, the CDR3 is TGTGCCTGGGGGACTGAGATGAACACTGAAGCTTTCTTT. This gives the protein CAWGTEMNTEAFF.

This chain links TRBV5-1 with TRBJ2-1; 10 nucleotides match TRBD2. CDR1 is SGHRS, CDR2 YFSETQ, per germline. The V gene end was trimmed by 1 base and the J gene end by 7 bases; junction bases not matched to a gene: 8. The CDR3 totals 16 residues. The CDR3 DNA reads TGCGCCAGCAGCTTGATCGGGCTAGCGGGAGTAAATGAGCAGTTCTTC. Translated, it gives CASSLIGLAGVNEQFF.

CDR3 DNA: TGTGCCAGCAGCATTACAGGGGATTCACCCCTCCACTTT. Amino acid sequence: CASSITGDSPLHF. The chain uses TRBV7-3 and TRBJ1-6, with 7 bases lining up with TRBD1. V was clipped by 5 bases and J by 8 bases; unmatched bases: 3. Germline V lookup: CDR1 SGHTA, CDR2 FQGTGA. CDR3 size: 13 residues. Filled out from reference TRBV7-3 and TRBJ1-6, the complete variable domain reads GAGVSQTPSNKVTEKGKYVELRCDPISGHTALYWYRQSLGQGPEFLIYFQGTGAADDSGLPNDRFFAVRPEGSVSTLKIQRTERGDSAVYLCASSITGDSPLHFGNGTRLTVT.

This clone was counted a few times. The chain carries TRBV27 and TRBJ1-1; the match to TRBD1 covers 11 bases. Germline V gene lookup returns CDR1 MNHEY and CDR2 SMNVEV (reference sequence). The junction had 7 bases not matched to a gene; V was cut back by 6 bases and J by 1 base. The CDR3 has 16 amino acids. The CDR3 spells CASRPGQGERNTEAFF. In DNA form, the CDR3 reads TGTGCCAGCAGACCGGGACAGGGGGAGAGGAACACTGAAGCTTTCTTT.

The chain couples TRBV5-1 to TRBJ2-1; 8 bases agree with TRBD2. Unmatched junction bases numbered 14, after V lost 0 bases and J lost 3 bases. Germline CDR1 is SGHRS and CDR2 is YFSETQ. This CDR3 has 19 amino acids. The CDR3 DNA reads TGCGCCAGCAGCTTGGGAATAGACCCAGCGGGAGTCTTCTACAATGAGCAGTTCTTC. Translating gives CASSLGIDPAGVFYNEQFF.

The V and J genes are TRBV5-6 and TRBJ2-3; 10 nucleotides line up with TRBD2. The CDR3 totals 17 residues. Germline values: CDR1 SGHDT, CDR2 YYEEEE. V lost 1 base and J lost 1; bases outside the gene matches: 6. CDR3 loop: CASSLLIAGGGTDTQYF. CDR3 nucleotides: TGTGCCAGCAGCTTGCTAATAGCGGGAGGAGGCACAGATACGCAGTATTTT.

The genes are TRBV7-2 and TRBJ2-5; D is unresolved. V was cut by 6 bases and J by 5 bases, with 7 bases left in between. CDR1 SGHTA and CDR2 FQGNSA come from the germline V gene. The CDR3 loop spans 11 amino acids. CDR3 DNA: TGTGCCAGCAGAAACAGCGAGACCCAGTACTTC. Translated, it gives CASRNSETQYF.

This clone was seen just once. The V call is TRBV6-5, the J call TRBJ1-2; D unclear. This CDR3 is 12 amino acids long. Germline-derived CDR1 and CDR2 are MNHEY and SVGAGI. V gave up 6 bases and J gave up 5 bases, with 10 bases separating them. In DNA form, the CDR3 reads TGTGCCAGCAGCCCCCTCGGGTATGGCTACACCTTC. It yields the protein CASSPLGYGYTF.

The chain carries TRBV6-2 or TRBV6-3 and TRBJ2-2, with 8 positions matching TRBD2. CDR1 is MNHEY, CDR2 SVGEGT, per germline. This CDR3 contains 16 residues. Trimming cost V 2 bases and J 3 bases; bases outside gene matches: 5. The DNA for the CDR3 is TGTGCCAGCAGTTACCCGAGCGGGAGCGACACCGGGGAGCTGTTTTTT. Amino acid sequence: CASSYPSGSDTGELFF.

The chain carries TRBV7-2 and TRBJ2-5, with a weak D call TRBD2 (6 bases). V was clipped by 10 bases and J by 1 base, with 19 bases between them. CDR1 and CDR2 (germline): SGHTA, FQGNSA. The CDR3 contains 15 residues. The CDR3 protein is CANGRGSGPQETQYF. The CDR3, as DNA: TGTGCCAACGGCCGGGGGTCAGGGCCCCAAGAGACCCAGTACTTC. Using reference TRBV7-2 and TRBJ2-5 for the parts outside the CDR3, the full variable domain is GAGVSQSPSNKVTEKGKDVELRCDPISGHTALYWYRQSLGQGLEFLIYFQGNSAPDKSGLPSDRFSAERTGGSVSTLTIQRTQQEDSAVYLCANGRGSGPQETQYFGPGTRLLVL.

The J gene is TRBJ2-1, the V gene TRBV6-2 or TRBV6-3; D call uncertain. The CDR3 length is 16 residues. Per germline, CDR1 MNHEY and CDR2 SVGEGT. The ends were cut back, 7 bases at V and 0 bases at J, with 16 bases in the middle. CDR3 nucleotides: TGTGCCAGCATCCCCAGTCTCCGAAGCTCCTACAATGAGCAGTTCTTC. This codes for CASIPSLRSSYNEQFF.

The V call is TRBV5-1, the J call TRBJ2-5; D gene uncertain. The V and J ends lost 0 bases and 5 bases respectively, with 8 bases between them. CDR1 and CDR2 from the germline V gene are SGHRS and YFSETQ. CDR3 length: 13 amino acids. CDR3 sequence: CASSLEIRETQYF. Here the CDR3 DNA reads TGCGCCAGCAGCTTGGAAATCCGGGAGACCCAGTACTTC. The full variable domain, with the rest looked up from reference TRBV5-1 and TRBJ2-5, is KAGVTQTPRYLIKTRGQQVTLSCSPISGHRSVSWYQQTPGQGLQFLFEYFSETQRNKGNFPGRFSGRQFSNSRSEMNVSTLELGDSALYLCASSLEIRETQYFGPGTRLLVL.